This TCR beta chain was identified during a study of blood T cells in healthy people across ages. Study outcomes and limitations: Any changes in expanded clonotypes were possibly confounded, as donor CMV status remained unknown. In older individuals, TCR beta diversity per million T cells was lower, falling roughly linearly with age.

PBMCs, at least 6 million per sample, were isolated. Total RNA, at least 5 micrograms per sample, was extracted from PBMCs. Between the trimmed V and J ends, which lost 2 bases and 0 bases, there was a span of 12 bases. The length of the CDR3 is 15 residues. Germline CDR1 and CDR2: SGDLS and YYNGEE. In the case of this clonotype: Its target is not known.

Then a second PCR, running about 6 to 12 cycles, was carried out with a sample-barcoded 5' primer and a J-beta primer mix. TCRdb used MiXCR to reprocess the 5' RACE reads, holding one entry per CDR3 protein. The data hold 780,000 or so distinct CDR3 sequences, with approximately 53% observed a single time. The sequenced sample was blood. The receptor was derived from a man aged 35-49 years in good health. V is TRBV9 and J is TRBJ2-7; D gene uncertain. CDR3 nucleotides: TGTGCCAGCAGCGTCTCCGGGCACGGCTCCTACGAGCAGTACTTC. Its protein product is CASSVSGHGSYEQYF.